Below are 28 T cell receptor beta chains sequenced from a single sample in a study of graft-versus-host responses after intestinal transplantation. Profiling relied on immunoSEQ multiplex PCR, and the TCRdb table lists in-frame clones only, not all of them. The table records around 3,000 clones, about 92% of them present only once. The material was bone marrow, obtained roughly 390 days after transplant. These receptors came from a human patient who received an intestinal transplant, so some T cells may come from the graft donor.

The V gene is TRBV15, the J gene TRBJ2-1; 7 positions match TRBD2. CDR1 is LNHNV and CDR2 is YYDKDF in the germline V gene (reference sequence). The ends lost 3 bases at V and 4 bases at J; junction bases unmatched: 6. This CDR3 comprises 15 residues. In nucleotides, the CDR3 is TGTGCCACCAGCAGGTCTAGCGGAAAATACAATGAGCAGTTCTTC. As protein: CATSRSSGKYNEQFF.

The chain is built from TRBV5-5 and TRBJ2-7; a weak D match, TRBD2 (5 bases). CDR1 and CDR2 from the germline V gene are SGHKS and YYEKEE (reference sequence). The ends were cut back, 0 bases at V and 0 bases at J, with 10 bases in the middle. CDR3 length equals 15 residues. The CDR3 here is CASSLGPGSSYEQYF. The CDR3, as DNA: TGTGCCAGCAGCTTGGGTCCGGGGTCCTCCTACGAGCAGTACTTC.

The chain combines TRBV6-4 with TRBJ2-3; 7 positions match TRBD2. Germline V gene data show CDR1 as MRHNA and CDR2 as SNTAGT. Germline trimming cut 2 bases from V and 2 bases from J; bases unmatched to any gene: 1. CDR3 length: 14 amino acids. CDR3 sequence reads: CASSDGTNTDTQYF. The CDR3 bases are TGTGCCAGCAGTGACGGGACTAACACAGATACGCAGTATTTT.

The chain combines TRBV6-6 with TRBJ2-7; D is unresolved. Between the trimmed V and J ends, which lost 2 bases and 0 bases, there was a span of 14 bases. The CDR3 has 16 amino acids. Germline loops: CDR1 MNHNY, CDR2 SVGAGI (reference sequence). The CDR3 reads CASSYLDTDVSYEQYF. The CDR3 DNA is TGTGCCAGCAGTTACCTCGACACCGATGTCTCCTACGAGCAGTACTTC.

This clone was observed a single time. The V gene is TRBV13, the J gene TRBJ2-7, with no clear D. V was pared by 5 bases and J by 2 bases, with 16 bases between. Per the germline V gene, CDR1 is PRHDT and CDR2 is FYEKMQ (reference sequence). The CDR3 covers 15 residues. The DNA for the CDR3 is TGTGCCAGCAGCAATATAGGGCAGGCACCCTACGAGCAGTACTTC. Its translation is CASSNIGQAPYEQYF.

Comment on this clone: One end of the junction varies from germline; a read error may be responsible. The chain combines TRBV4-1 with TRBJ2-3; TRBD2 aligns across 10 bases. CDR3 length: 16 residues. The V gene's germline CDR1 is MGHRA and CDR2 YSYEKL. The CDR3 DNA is TGTGCCAGCAGCCATCCTACTAGCGGGGGCACAGATACGCAGTATTTT. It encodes CASSHPTSGGTDTQYF.

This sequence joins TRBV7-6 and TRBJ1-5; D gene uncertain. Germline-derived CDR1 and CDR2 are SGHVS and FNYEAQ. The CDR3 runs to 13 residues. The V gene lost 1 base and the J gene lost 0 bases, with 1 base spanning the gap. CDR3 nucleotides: TGTGCCAGCAGCTTAGTTAGCAATCAGCCCCAGCATTTT. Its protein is CASSLVSNQPQHF. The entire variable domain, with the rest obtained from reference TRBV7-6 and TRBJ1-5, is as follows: GAGVSQSPRYKVTKRGQDVALRCDPISGHVSLYWYRQALGQGPEFLTYFNYEAQQDKSGLPNDRFSAERPEGSISTLTIQRTEQRDSAMYRCASSLVSNQPQHFGDGTRLSIL.

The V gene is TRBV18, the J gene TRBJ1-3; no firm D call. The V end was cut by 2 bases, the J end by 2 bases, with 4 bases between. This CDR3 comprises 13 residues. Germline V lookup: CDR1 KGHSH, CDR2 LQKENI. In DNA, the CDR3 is TGTGCCAGCTCACCAAAGGCTGGAAACACCATATATTTT. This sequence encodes CASSPKAGNTIYF.

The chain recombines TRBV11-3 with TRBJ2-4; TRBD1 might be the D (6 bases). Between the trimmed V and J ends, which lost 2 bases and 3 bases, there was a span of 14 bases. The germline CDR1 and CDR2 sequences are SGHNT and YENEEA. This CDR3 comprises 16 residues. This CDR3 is CASSLQGRRVKNIQYF. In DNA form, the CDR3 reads TGTGCCAGCAGCTTACAGGGGAGAAGAGTCAAAAACATTCAGTACTTC.

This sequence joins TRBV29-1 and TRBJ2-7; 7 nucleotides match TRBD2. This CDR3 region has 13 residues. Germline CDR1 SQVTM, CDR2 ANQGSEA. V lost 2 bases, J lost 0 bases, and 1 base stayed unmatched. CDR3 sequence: CSVERGGSYEQYF. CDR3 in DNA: TGCAGCGTTGAACGCGGGGGCTCCTACGAGCAGTACTTC.

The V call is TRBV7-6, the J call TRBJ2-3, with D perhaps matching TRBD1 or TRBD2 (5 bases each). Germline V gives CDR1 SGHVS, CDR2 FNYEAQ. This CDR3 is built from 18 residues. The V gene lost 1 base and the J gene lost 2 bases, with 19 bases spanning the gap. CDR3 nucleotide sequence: TGTGCCAGCAGCTTAGGGGTATCGAGGGGCGCAGCCACAGATACGCAGTATTTT. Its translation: CASSLGVSRGAATDTQYF.

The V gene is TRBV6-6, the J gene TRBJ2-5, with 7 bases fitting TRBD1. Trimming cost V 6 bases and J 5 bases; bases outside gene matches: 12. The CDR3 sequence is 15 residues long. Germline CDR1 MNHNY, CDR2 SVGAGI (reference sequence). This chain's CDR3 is CASRQRGLKSETQYF. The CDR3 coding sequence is TGTGCCAGCAGGCAAAGGGGGCTGAAATCGGAGACCCAGTACTTC.

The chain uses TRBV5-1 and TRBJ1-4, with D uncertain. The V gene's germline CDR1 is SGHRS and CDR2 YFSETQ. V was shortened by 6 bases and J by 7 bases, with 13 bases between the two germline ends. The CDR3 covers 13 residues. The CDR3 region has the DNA TGCGCCAGCAAAGACATGGTTATTGAAAAACTGTTTTTT. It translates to CASKDMVIEKLFF.

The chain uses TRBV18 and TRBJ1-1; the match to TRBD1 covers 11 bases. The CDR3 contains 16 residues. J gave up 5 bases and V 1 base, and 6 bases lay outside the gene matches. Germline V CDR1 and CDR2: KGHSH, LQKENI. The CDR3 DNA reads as TGTGCCAGCTCACCACAGGACAGGGGGCGGACTACTGAAGCTTTCTTT. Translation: CASSPQDRGRTTEAFF.

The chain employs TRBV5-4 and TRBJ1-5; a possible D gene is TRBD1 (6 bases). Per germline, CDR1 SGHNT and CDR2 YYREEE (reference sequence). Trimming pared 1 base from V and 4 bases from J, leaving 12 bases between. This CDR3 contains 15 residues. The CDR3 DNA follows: TGTGCCAGCAGCTTGATGGACAGACCTAATCAGCCCCAGCATTTT. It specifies CASSLMDRPNQPQHF. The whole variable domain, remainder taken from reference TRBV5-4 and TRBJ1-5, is ETGVTQSPTHLIKTRGQQVTLRCSSQSGHNTVSWYQQALGQGPQFIFQYYREEENGRGNFPPRFSGLQFPNYSSELNVNALELDDSALYLCASSLMDRPNQPQHFGDGTRLSIL.

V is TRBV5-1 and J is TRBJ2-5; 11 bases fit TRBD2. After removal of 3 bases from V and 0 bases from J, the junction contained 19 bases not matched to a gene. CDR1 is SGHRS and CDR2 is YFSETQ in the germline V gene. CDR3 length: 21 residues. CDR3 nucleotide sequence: TGCGCCAGCAGCTCTAAAGGAGTTGGCGAGGGACTAGCGGATCACCAAGAGACCCAGTACTTC. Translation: CASSSKGVGEGLADHQETQYF.

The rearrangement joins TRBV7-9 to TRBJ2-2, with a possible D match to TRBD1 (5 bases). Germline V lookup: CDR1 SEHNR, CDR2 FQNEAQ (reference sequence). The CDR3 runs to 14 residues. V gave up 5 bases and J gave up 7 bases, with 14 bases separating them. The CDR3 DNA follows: TGTGCCAGCAGCCCAGCCAGGGCTGGCGGGGAGCTGTTTTTT. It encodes CASSPARAGGELFF.

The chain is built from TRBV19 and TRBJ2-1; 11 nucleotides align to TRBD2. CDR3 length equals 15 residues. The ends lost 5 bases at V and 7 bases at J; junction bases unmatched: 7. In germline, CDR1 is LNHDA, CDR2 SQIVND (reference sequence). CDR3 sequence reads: CASSLLAGEGNEQFF. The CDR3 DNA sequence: TGTGCCAGTAGTTTACTAGCGGGAGAGGGGAATGAGCAGTTCTTC. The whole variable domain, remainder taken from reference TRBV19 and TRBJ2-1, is DGGITQSPKYLFRKEGQNVTLSCEQNLNHDAMYWYRQDPGQGLRLIYYSQIVNDFQKGDIAEGYSVSREKKESFPLTVTSAQKNPTAFYLCASSLLAGEGNEQFFGPGTRLTVL.

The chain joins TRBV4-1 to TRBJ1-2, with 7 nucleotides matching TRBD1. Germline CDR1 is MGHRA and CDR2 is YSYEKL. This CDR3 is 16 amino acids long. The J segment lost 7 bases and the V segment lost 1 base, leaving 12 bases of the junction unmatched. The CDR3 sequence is CASSQGVRGTSFGYTF. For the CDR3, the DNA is TGCGCCAGCAGCCAAGGGGTCAGGGGGACGTCTTTTGGCTACACCTTC.

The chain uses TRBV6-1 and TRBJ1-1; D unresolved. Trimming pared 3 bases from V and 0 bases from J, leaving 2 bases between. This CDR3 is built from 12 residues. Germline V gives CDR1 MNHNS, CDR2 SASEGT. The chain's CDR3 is CASSDMNTEAFF. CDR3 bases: TGTGCCAGCAGTGACATGAACACTGAAGCTTTCTTT.

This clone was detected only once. CDR3 DNA: TGTGCCAGCAGTGAATTGAGTACAGGGGTGGGTGGCTACACCTTC. Its translation: CASSELSTGVGGYTF. This rearrangement joins TRBV6-1 to TRBJ1-2; TRBD1 matches at 7 bases. The V segment lost 2 bases and the J segment 7 bases; nucleotides outside the gene matches: 10. The CDR3 has 15 amino acids. Germline V gene sequence: CDR1 MNHNS, CDR2 SASEGT.

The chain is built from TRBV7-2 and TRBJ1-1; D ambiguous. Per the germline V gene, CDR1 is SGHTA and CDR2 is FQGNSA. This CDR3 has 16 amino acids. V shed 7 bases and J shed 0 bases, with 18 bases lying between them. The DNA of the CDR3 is TGTGCCAGCACCCATCAAACCACAGCCATGAACACTGAAGCTTTCTTT. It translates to CASTHQTTAMNTEAFF.

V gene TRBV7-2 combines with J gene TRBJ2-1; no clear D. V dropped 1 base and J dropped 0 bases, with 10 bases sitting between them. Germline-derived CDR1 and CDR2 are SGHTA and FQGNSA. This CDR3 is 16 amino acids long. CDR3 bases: TGTGCCAGCAGCTTAGTGTTCGGTAGCTCCTACAATGAGCAGTTCTTC. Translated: CASSLVFGSSYNEQFF.

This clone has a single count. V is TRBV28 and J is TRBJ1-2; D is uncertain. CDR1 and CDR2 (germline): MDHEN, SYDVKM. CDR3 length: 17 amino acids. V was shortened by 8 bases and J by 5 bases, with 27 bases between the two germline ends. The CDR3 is CASVTGSSDGKIYGYTF. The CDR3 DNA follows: TGTGCCAGCGTAACTGGGAGCTCGGACGGGAAAATTTATGGCTACACCTTC.

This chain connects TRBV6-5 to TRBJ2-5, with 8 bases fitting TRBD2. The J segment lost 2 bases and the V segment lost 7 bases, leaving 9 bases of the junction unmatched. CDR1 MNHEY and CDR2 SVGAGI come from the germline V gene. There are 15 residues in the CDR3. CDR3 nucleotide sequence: TGTGCCAGCACCGGGACTAGTATAAGGCAAGAGACCCAGTACTTC. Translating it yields CASTGTSIRQETQYF.

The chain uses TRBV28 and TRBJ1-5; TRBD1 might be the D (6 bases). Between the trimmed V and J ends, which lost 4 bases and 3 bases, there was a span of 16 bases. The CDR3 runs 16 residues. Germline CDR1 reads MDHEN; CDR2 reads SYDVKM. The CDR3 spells CASSSGVGFSNQPQHF. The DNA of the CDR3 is TGTGCCAGCAGTTCAGGGGTAGGGTTTTCCAATCAGCCCCAGCATTTT.

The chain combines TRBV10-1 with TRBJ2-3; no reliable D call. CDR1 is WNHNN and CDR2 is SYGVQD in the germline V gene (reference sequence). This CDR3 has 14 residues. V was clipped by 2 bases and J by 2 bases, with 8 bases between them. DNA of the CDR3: TGCGCCAGCAGTGAGGTCCTTAACACAGATACGCAGTATTTT. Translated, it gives CASSEVLNTDTQYF.

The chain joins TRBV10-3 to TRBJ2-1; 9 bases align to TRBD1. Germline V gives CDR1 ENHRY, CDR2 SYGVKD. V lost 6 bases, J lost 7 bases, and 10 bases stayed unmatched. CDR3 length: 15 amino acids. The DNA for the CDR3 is TGTGCCATCAGAATACTTCCCGGGACAGGGAATGAGCAGTTCTTC. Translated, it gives CAIRILPGTGNEQFF.